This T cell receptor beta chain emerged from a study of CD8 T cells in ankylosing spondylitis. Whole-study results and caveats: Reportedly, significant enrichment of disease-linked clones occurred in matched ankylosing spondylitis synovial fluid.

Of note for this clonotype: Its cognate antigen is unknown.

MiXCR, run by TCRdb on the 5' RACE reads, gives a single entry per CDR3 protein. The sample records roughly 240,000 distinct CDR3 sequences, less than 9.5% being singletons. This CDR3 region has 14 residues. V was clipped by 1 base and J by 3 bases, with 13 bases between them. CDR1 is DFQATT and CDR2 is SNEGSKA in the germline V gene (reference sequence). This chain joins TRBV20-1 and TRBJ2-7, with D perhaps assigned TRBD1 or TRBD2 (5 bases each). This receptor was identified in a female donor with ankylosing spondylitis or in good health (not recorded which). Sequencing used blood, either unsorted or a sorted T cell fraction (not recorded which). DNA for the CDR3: TGCAGTGCTAGAGTCGTCGGGGCCATCTACGAGCAGTACTTC. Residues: CSARVVGAIYEQYF.